The 18 T cell receptor beta chains in this list originate from one sample, sequenced in a study of regulatory T cells in long-lasting Graves disease. In building TCR beta libraries, iRepertoire HTBI primers were used together with Arm-PCR of CDR3 regions. MiXCR, run by TCRdb on the multiplex PCR reads, gives a single entry per CDR3 protein. The table lists roughly 500,000 distinct CDR3 sequences, approximately 23% of them singletons. Described time point: persistent/refractory GD, antithyroid drugs over 5 years with positive TRAb. From RNA extracted from PBMCs, the TCR library was made. The input for sequencing was peripheral blood mononuclear cells (PBMCs), taken when the disease was refractory, from a patient treated with antithyroid drugs. The receptors here all came from a female donor with Graves disease.

The chain couples TRBV29-1 to TRBJ2-7; D might be TRBD2 (6 bases). Looked up from germline, CDR1 is SQVTM and CDR2 is ANQGSEA. The length of the CDR3 is 11 residues. V gave up 7 bases and J gave up 0 bases, with 7 bases separating them. CDR3 loop: CSGGTSYEQYF. CDR3 nucleotide sequence: TGCAGCGGCGGGACCTCCTACGAGCAGTACTTC.

Many counts were recorded for this clonotype. The chain recombines TRBV11-2 with TRBJ1-4; D perhaps matches TRBD1 (5 bases). Deletions cut 4 bases from V and 7 bases from J, with 13 bases between. This CDR3 is 14 amino acids long. Looked up from germline, CDR1 is SGHAT and CDR2 is FQNNGV. The CDR3 nucleotides read TGTGCCAGCAGCTCGGGGCCGGTCGGTGAAAAACTGTTTTTT. This codes for CASSSGPVGEKLFF.

The chain has TRBV11-2 and TRBJ2-2; possible D gene TRBD1, 6 bases. V was trimmed by 5 bases and J by 4 bases, leaving 17 bases between them. Germline values: CDR1 SGHAT, CDR2 FQNNGV. The CDR3 extends over 16 amino acids. The DNA of the CDR3 is TGTGCCAGCAGCACTCCGGGACACCTACGCACCGGGGAGCTGTTTTTT. It translates to CASSTPGHLRTGELFF.

This clonotype has more than one count but fewer than ten. This chain joins TRBV5-1 and TRBJ1-2, with D unclear. Germline assignment: CDR1 SGHRS and CDR2 YFSETQ. The V end lost 0 bases, the J end lost 8 bases, and 14 bases lay between the germline ends. The CDR3 is made up of 14 amino acids. The CDR3 region has the DNA TGCGCCAGCAGCTTGGGCGTGGACGGGCCGGGCTACACCTTC. Translation gives CASSLGVDGPGYTF.

This clonotype was observed many times. The gene calls are TRBV28 and TRBJ1-4; D may be TRBD1 (5 bases). CDR3 length equals 14 residues. With 3 bases removed from V and 10 bases from J, the gap between germline ends came to 15 bases. From germline, CDR1 is MDHEN and CDR2 SYDVKM. For the CDR3, the DNA is TGTGCCAGCAGTTTGGGGGTGAAAAGGGTAAAACTGTTTTTT. Its translation is CASSLGVKRVKLFF.

Many counts were recorded for this clonotype. V and J are TRBV5-1 and TRBJ1-1; TRBD1 matches 8 bases. Germline V lookup: CDR1 SGHRS, CDR2 YFSETQ. J gave up 5 bases and V 5 bases, and 8 bases lay outside the gene matches. This CDR3 contains 14 residues. CDR3 nucleotides: TGCGCCAGCAGGGCGACAGGGGATAGTACTGAAGCTTTCTTT. It specifies CASRATGDSTEAFF.

This sequence joins TRBV7-8 and TRBJ2-5, with 12 positions matching TRBD2. Germline V gives CDR1 SGHVS, CDR2 FQNEAQ. The CDR3 contains 17 residues. The J segment lost 2 bases and the V segment lost 6 bases, leaving 10 bases of the junction unmatched. The CDR3 reads CASRHPLAGGRQETQYF. In nucleotides, the CDR3 is TGTGCCAGCAGACATCCCCTAGCGGGGGGGCGTCAAGAGACCCAGTACTTC. Looking up the rest from reference TRBV7-8 and TRBJ2-5 gives the full variable domain: GAGVSQSPRYKVAKRGQDVALRCDPISGHVSLFWYQQALGQGPEFLTYFQNEAQLDKSGLPSDRFFAERPEGSVSTLKIQRTQQEDSAVYLCASRHPLAGGRQETQYFGPGTRLLVL.

This clonotype was counted between two and nine times. CDR3 amino acids: CASSYSMLGSGELFF. The CDR3 DNA reads TGTGCCAGCAGTTACTCGATGTTGGGGTCCGGGGAGCTGTTTTTT. This chain connects TRBV6-2 or TRBV6-3 to TRBJ2-2; D is unresolved. V was shortened by 0 bases and J by 6 bases, with 11 bases between the two germline ends. The CDR3 covers 15 residues. The germline V gene encodes CDR1 MNHEY and CDR2 SVGEGT.

This clonotype was counted a few times. The CDR3 here is CASSSQTGGSDTIYF. In nucleotides, the CDR3 is TGTGCCAGCAGCTCTCAGACAGGGGGCAGTGACACCATATATTTT. This rearrangement joins TRBV7-2 to TRBJ1-3; 10 positions match TRBD1. Unmatched junction bases numbered 8, after V lost 4 bases and J lost 8 bases. Germline loops: CDR1 SGHTA, CDR2 FQGNSA. There are 15 residues in the CDR3.

This clonotype turned up a few times. The chain links TRBV24-1 to TRBJ1-1; the D is unclear. Per the germline V gene, CDR1 is KGHDR and CDR2 is SFDVKD. Trimming took 5 bases from V and 1 from J, leaving 7 bases between them. The CDR3 extends over 13 amino acids. The CDR3 protein is CATSVGENTEAFF. In DNA form, the CDR3 reads TGTGCCACCAGTGTCGGGGAGAACACTGAAGCTTTCTTT.

At least ten counts were recorded for this clonotype. This chain connects TRBV28 to TRBJ1-3; D remains unclear. The V gene lost 7 bases and the J gene lost 2 bases, with 3 bases spanning the gap. The CDR3 has 11 residues. CDR1 MDHEN and CDR2 SYDVKM come from the germline V gene. The CDR3 region is CASIAGNTIYF. CDR3 sequence (DNA): TGTGCCAGCATCGCTGGAAACACCATATATTTT. Filled out from reference TRBV28 and TRBJ1-3, the complete variable domain reads DVKVTQSSRYLVKRTGEKVFLECVQDMDHENMFWYRQDPGLGLRLIYFSYDVKMKEKGDIPEGYSVSREKKERFSLILESASTNQTSMYLCASIAGNTIYFGEGSWLTVV.

This chain connects TRBV3-1 to TRBJ2-7, with unresolved D. Germline CDR1 reads LGHDT; CDR2 reads YNNKEL (reference sequence). The CDR3 loop spans 13 amino acids. Deletions cut 1 base from V and 10 bases from J, with 14 bases between. The CDR3 reads CASSQGEASSQYF. The DNA of the CDR3 is TGTGCCAGCAGCCAAGGCGAAGCGTCTAGTCAGTACTTC.

This clonotype was observed many times. The gene calls are TRBV6-1 and TRBJ1-5; no firm D call. Trimming shortened V by 7 bases and J by 6 bases, and 13 bases separated the two germline ends. Germline-derived CDR1 and CDR2 are MNHNS and SASEGT. This CDR3 has 13 residues. CDR3 DNA: TGTGCCAGCACCACGGGGAGGGTTCAGCCCCAGCATTTT. Encoded protein: CASTTGRVQPQHF.

About this clonotype itself: The junction differs from germline at one of its ends, possibly a read error. J is TRBJ2-2 and V is TRBV7-8; 13 positions agree with TRBD2. This CDR3 is built from 15 residues. Per the germline V gene, CDR1 is SGHVS and CDR2 is FQNEAQ. As DNA, the CDR3 is TGTGCCAGCAGTTTAGGGACTAGCGGGATCGGGGAGCTGTTTTTT. Amino acids: CASSLGTSGIGELFF.

This clonotype was observed many times. V is TRBV2 and J is TRBJ1-4; no definite D call. The CDR3 extends over 13 amino acids. Germline assignment: CDR1 SNHLY and CDR2 FYNNEI. The V end lost 7 bases, the J end lost 3 bases, and 9 bases lay between the germline ends. Here the CDR3 DNA reads TGTGCCAGCAAAAGGACCGCTAATGAAAAACTGTTTTTT. It encodes CASKRTANEKLFF. Full variable domain (rest looked up from reference TRBV2 and TRBJ1-4): EPEVTQTPSHQVTQMGQEVILRCVPISNHLYFYWYRQILGQKVEFLVSFYNNEISEKSEIFDDQFSVERPDGSNFTLKIRSTKLEDSAMYFCASKRTANEKLFFGSGTQLSVL.

At least ten counts were recorded for this clonotype. This chain joins TRBV28 and TRBJ1-5; the match to TRBD1 covers 8 bases. Trimming removed 6 bases from V and 0 bases from J; junction bases left unmatched: 10. Germline V gives CDR1 MDHEN, CDR2 SYDVKM. The CDR3 is 17 residues long. Here the CDR3 DNA reads TGTGCCAGCAGGGGAATAGGGACAGGTTATAGCAATCAGCCCCAGCATTTT. Translation gives CASRGIGTGYSNQPQHF.

This clonotype was recorded many times. The V gene is TRBV27, the J gene TRBJ2-7; 8 positions match TRBD1. The CDR3 totals 17 residues. J was trimmed by 1 base and V by 5 bases; bases with no gene match: 13. Per the germline V gene, CDR1 is MNHEY and CDR2 is SMNVEV (reference sequence). The DNA for the CDR3 is TGTGCCAGCAGTCTAAAGACAGGGGACGTCGAATCCTACGAGCAGTACTTC. Protein sequence: CASSLKTGDVESYEQYF.

This clonotype was found many times. V and J are TRBV5-1 and TRBJ2-7; D is possibly TRBD2 (6 bases). Trimming removed 4 bases from V and 4 bases from J, with 15 bases in between. The CDR3 totals 14 residues. Germline CDR1 SGHRS, CDR2 YFSETQ. CDR3 nucleotides: TGCGCCAGCAGCATCGGGGACTTCAAATACGAGCAGTACTTC. Residues: CASSIGDFKYEQYF.